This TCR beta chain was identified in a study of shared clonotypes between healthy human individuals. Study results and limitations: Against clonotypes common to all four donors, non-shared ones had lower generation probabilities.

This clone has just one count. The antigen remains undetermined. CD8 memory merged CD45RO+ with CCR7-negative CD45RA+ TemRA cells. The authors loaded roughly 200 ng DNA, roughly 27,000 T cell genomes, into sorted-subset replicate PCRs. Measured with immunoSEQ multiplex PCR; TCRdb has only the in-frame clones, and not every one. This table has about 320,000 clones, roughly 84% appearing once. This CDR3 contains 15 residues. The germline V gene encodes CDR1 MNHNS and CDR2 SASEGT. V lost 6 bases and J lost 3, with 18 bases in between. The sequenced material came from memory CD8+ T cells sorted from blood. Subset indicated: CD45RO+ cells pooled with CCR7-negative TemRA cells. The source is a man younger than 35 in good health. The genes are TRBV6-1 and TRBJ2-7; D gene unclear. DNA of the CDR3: TGTGCCAGCAGCCCGCCCTTAGGGCTCCGCTACGAGCAGTACTTC. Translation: CASSPPLGLRYEQYF.